The sequence of this T cell receptor beta chain was determined in a study of high-grade serous ovarian cancer treatment subgroups. Tumor samples were obtained before definitive surgery or chemotherapy. With respect to this clone: The antigen remains undetermined.

TCRdb's table, derived via immunoSEQ multiplex PCR, lists solely in-frame clones and lacks some. The sample contains some 4,000 clones, about four fifths of which appear only once. Findings of the study overall: TCR clonal relatedness correlated positively with neoantigen level. Without spatial data, bulk sequencing limits insight into HGSC tumor diversity.

CDR1 is SGHDT and CDR2 is YYEEEE in the germline V gene. This CDR3 is built from 11 residues. V gave up 2 bases and J gave up 5 bases, with 4 bases separating them. V gene TRBV5-6 combines with J gene TRBJ2-5; D is ambiguous. The clonotype originates from a human donor with high-grade serous ovarian cancer. Source material: tumor tissue. The CDR3 is CASSFAETQYF. CDR3 nucleotide sequence: TGTGCCAGCAGCTTCGCTGAGACCCAGTACTTC.